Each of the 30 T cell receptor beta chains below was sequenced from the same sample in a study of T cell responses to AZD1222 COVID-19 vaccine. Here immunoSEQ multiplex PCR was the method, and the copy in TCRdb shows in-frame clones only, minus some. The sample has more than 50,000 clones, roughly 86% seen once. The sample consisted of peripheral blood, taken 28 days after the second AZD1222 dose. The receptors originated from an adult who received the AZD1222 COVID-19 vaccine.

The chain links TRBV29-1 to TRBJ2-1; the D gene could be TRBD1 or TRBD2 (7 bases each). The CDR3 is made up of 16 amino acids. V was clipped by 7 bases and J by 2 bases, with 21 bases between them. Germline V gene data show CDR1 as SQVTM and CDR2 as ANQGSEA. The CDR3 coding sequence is TGCAGCGGAGGGGAGGGGGCAATGCATACCTACAATGAGCAGTTCTTC. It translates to CSGGEGAMHTYNEQFF.

CDR3 in DNA: TGTGCCAGTAGTATAGGAGACCTTGACACCGGGGAGCTGTTTTTT. As protein: CASSIGDLDTGELFF. The genes are TRBV19 and TRBJ2-2; D gene unclear. CDR1 is LNHDA and CDR2 is SQIVND in the germline V gene (reference sequence). With 1 base removed from V and 3 bases from J, the gap between germline ends came to 9 bases. The CDR3 consists of 15 residues.

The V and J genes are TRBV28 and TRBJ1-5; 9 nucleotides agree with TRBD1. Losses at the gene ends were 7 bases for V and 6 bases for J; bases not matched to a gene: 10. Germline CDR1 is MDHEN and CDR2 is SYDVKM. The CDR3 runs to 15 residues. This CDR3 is CASTRRDRVSQPQHF. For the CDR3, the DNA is TGTGCCAGCACTCGCCGGGACAGGGTTTCTCAGCCCCAGCATTTT. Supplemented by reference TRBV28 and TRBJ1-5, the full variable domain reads DVKVTQSSRYLVKRTGEKVFLECVQDMDHENMFWYRQDPGLGLRLIYFSYDVKMKEKGDIPEGYSVSREKKERFSLILESASTNQTSMYLCASTRRDRVSQPQHFGDGTRLSIL.

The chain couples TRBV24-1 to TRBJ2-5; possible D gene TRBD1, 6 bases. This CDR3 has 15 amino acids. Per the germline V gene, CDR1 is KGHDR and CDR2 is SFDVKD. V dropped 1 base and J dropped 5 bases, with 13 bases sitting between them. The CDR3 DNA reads TGTGCCACCAGTGATTTCAGGGGTGGTAGGGAGACCCAGTACTTC. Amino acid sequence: CATSDFRGGRETQYF.

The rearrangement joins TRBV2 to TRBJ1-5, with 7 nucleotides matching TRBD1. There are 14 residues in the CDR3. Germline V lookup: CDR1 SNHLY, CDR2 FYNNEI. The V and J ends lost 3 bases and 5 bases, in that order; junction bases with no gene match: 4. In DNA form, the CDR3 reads TGTGCCAGCAGTGAGACAGGGCGCCATCAGCCCCAGCATTTT. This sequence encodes CASSETGRHQPQHF.

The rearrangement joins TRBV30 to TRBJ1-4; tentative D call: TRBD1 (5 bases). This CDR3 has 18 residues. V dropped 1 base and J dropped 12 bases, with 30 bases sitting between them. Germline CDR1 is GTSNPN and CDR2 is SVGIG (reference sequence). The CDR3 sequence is CAWSAGNGGLHEVEELFF. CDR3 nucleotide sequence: TGTGCCTGGAGTGCCGGGAACGGGGGACTTCACGAGGTGGAGGAACTGTTTTTT.

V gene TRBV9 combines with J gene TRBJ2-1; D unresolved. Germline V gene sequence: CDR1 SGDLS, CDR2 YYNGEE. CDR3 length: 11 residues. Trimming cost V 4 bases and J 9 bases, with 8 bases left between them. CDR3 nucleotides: TGTGCCAGCAGCCCAGGCATTGAGCAGTTCTTC. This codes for CASSPGIEQFF.

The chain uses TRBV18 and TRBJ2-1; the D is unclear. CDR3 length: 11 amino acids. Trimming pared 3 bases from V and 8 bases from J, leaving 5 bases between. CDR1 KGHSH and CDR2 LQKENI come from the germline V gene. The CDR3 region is CASSPSYEQFF. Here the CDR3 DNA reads TGTGCCAGCTCACCCTCGTATGAGCAGTTCTTC.

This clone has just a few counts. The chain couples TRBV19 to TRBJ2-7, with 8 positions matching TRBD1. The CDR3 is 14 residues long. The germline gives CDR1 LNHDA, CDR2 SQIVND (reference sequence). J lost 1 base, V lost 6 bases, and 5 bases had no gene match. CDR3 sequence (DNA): TGTGCCAGTAGCCCGGGACAGGTTTCCTACGAGCAGTACTTC. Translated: CASSPGQVSYEQYF.

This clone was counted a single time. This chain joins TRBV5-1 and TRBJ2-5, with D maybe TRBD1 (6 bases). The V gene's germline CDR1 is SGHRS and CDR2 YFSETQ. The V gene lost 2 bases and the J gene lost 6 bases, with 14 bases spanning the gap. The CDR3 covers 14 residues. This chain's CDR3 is CASSLTDRMQTQYF. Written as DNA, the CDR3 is TGCGCCAGCAGCTTAACGGACAGAATGCAGACCCAGTACTTC. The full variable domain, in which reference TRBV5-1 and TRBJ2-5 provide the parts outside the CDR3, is KAGVTQTPRYLIKTRGQQVTLSCSPISGHRSVSWYQQTPGQGLQFLFEYFSETQRNKGNFPGRFSGRQFSNSRSEMNVSTLELGDSALYLCASSLTDRMQTQYFGPGTRLLVL.

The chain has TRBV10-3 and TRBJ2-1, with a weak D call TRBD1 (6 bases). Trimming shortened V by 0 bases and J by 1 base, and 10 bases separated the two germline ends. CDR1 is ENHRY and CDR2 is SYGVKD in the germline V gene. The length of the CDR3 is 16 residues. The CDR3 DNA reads TGTGCCATCAGTGAGTCGGGGGCGAGATCCTACAATGAGCAGTTCTTC. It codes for CAISESGARSYNEQFF.

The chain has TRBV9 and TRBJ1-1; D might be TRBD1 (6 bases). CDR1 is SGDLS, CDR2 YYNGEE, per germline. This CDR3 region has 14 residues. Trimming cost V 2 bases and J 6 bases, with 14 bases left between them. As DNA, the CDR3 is TGTGCCAGCAGCGTTGCCAGGGCAGGGGCTGAAGCTTTCTTT. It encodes CASSVARAGAEAFF.

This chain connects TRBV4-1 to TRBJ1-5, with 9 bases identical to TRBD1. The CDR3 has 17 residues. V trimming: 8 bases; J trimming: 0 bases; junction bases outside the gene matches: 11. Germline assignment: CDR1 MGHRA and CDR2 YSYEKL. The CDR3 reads CASGTGRGLYSNQPQHF. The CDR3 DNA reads TGCGCCAGCGGGACAGGGAGAGGCCTTTATAGCAATCAGCCCCAGCATTTT.

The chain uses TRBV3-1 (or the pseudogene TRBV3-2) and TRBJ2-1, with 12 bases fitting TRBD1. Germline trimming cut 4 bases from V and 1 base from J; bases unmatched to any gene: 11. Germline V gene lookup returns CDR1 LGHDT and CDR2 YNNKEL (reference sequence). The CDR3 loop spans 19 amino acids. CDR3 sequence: CASSPRGQGALSSYNEQFF. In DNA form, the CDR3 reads TGTGCCAGCAGCCCGAGGGGACAGGGGGCTCTCTCATCCTACAATGAGCAGTTCTTC.

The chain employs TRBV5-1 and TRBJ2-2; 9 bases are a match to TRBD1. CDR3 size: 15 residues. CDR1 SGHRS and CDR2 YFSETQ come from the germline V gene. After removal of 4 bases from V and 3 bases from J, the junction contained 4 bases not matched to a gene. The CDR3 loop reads CASSPQGADTGELFF. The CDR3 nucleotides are TGCGCCAGCAGCCCACAGGGGGCTGACACCGGGGAGCTGTTTTTT.

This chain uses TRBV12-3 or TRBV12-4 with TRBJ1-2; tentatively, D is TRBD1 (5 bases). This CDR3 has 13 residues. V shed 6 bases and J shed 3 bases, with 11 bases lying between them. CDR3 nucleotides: TGTGCCAGCAGCCTGGGGGGTTACTATGGCTACACCTTC. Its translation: CASSLGGYYGYTF.

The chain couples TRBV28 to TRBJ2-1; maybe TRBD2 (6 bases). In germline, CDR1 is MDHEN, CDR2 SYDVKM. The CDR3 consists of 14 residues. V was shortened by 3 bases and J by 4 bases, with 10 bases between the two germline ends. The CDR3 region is CASSLFGSYNEQFF. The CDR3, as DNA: TGTGCCAGCAGTTTGTTCGGGAGTTACAATGAGCAGTTCTTC.

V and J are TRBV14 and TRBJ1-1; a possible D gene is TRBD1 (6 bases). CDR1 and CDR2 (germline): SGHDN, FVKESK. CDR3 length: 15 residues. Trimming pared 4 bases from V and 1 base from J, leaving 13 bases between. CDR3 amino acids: CASSPYRVANTEAFF. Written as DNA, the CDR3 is TGTGCCAGCAGCCCATACAGGGTCGCGAACACTGAAGCTTTCTTT.

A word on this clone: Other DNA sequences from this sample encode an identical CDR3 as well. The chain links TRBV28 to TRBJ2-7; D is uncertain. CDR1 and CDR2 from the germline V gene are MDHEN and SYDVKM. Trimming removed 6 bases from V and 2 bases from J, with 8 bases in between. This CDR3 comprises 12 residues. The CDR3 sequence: CASSTRAYEQYF. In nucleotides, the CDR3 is TGTGCCAGCAGCACCCGGGCCTACGAGCAGTACTTC.

The CDR3 sequence is CASRRGLAGGDEQFF. In DNA, the CDR3 is TGTGCCAGCAGAAGAGGGCTAGCGGGAGGGGATGAGCAGTTCTTC. V gene TRBV2 combines with J gene TRBJ2-1; 12 nucleotides line up with TRBD2. V shed 6 bases, J shed 8 bases, and the junction held 8 bases outside the gene matches. Germline V lookup: CDR1 SNHLY, CDR2 FYNNEI. CDR3 length: 15 residues.

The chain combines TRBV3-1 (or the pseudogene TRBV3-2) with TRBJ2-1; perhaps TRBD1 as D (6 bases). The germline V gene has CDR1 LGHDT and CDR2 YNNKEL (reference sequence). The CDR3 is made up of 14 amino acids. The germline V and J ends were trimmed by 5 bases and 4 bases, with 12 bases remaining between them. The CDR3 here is CASSLRTAYNEQFF. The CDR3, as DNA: TGTGCCAGCAGCTTAAGGACAGCATACAATGAGCAGTTCTTC.

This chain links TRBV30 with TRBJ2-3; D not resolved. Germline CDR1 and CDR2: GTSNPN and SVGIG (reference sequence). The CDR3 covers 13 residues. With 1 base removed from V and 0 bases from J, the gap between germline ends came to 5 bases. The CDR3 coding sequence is TGTGCCTGGAGTGAGGCTAGCACAGATACGCAGTATTTT. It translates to CAWSEASTDTQYF.

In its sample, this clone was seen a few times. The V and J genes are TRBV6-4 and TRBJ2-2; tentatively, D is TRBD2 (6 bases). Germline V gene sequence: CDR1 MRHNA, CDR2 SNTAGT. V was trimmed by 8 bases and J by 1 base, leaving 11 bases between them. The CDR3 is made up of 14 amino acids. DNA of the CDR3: TGTGCCAGCGGGGTTAGCGGGAACACCGGGGAGCTGTTTTTT. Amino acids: CASGVSGNTGELFF.

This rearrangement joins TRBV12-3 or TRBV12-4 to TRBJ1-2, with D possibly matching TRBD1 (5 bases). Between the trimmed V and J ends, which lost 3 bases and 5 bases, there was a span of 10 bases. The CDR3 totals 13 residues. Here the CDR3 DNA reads TGTGCCAGCAGTTTCAGGGCACCATATGGCTACACCTTC. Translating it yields CASSFRAPYGYTF.

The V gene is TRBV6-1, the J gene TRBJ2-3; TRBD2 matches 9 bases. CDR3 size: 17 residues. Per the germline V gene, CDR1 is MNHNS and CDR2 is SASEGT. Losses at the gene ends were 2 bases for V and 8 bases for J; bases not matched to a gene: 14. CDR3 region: CASSERAGGVPPGTQYF. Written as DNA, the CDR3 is TGTGCCAGCAGTGAAAGGGCGGGAGGGGTGCCCCCAGGTACGCAGTATTTT.

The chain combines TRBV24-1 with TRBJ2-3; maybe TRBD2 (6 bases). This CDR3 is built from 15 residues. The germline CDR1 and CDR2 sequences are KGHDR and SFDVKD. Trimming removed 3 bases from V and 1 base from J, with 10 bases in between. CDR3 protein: CATSDGRRGTDTQYF. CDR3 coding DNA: TGTGCCACCAGTGATGGCCGGAGGGGCACAGATACGCAGTATTTT.

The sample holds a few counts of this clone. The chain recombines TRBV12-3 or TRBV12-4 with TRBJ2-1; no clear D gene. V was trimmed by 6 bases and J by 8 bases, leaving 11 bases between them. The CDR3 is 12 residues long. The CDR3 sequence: CASSLEGYEQFF. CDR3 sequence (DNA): TGTGCCAGCAGCCTTGAAGGCTATGAGCAGTTCTTC.

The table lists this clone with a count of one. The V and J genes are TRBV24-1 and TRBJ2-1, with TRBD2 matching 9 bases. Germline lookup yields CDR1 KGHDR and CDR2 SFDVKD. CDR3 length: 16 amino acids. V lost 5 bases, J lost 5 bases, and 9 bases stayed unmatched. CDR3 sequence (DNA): TGTGCCACCAGTGGGGATAGCGGGGGCCCGGACAATGAGCAGTTCTTC. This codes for CATSGDSGGPDNEQFF.

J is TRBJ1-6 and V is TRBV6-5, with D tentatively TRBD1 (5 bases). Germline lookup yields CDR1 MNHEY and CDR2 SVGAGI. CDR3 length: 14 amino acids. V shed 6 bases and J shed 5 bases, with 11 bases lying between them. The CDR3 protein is CASSGTANNSPLHF. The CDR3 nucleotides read TGTGCCAGCAGCGGGACGGCTAATAATTCACCCCTCCACTTT.

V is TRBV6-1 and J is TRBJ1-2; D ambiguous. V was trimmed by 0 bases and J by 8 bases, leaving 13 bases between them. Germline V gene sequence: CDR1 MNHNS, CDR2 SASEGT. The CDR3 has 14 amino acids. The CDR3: CASSEALLLRGYTF. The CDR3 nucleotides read TGTGCCAGCAGTGAAGCGCTTCTTCTGCGAGGCTACACCTTC.